These 11 T cell receptor beta chains came from one sample sequenced in a study of T-cell memory formation after mild COVID-19. Each CDR3 protein gets one entry after TCRdb re-called the 5' RACE reads with MiXCR. The profile shows 250,000 or so distinct CDR3 sequences, more than 15% of them singletons. The sequencing input was PBMCs or a T cell subset sorted from them (not recorded which). The receptor set was obtained from a man aged 18 to 30 who had mild COVID-19 (a few samples of this study predate the infection). Cell type and time point are not known.

This clonotype was observed a few times. The chain links TRBV5-1 to TRBJ2-5, with TRBD2 as a possible D gene (6 bases). The V end was cut by 4 bases, the J end by 5 bases, with 12 bases between. CDR3 length equals 13 residues. CDR1 is SGHRS and CDR2 is YFSETQ in the germline V gene. This chain's CDR3 is CASSGGSGETQYF. CDR3 bases: TGCGCCAGCAGCGGGGGAAGCGGGGAGACCCAGTACTTC. Supplemented by reference TRBV5-1 and TRBJ2-5, the full variable domain reads KAGVTQTPRYLIKTRGQQVTLSCSPISGHRSVSWYQQTPGQGLQFLFEYFSETQRNKGNFPGRFSGRQFSNSRSEMNVSTLELGDSALYLCASSGGSGETQYFGPGTRLLVL.

V gene TRBV19 combines with J gene TRBJ1-5; D gene unclear. This CDR3 is built from 13 residues. Trimming cost V 5 bases and J 3 bases, with 8 bases left between them. Per the germline V gene, CDR1 is LNHDA and CDR2 is SQIVND (reference sequence). CDR3 DNA: TGTGCCAGTAGTCTAGGATTCAATCAGCCCCAGCATTTT. Translation: CASSLGFNQPQHF.

The sample holds a few counts of this clonotype. The V and J genes are TRBV25-1 and TRBJ1-5; no reliable D call. This CDR3 is 16 amino acids long. Per the germline V gene, CDR1 is MGHDK and CDR2 is SYGVNS. Deletions cut 3 bases from V and 7 bases from J, with 19 bases between. CDR3 protein: CASSDGLTPSFQPQHF. CDR3 nucleotides: TGTGCCAGCAGTGACGGACTCACTCCTAGTTTCCAGCCCCAGCATTTT.

This clonotype occurred once. The chain combines TRBV29-1 with TRBJ1-2, with D perhaps matching TRBD1 (6 bases). Germline CDR1 reads SQVTM; CDR2 reads ANQGSEA. This CDR3 is built from 14 residues. Trimming shortened V by 2 bases and J by 0 bases, and 10 bases separated the two germline ends. The CDR3: CSVERDTSNYGYTF. The CDR3 DNA sequence: TGCAGCGTTGAAAGGGACACATCTAACTATGGCTACACCTTC.

The sample holds a few counts of this clonotype. The V and J genes are TRBV20-1 and TRBJ2-7; possible D gene TRBD2, 6 bases. CDR3 length equals 13 residues. The V and J ends lost 7 bases and 5 bases respectively, with 18 bases between them. Germline lookup yields CDR1 DFQATT and CDR2 SNEGSKA (reference sequence). The CDR3: CSVGPGGGDEQYF. The CDR3 DNA reads TGCAGTGTGGGGCCAGGCGGCGGGGACGAGCAGTACTTC.

In DNA form, the CDR3 reads TGCAGCGTTAAGGAATGGGCAGGGGCGGGTAATGAGCAGTTCTTC. This gives the protein CSVKEWAGAGNEQFF. This chain connects TRBV29-1 to TRBJ2-1; D is possibly TRBD1 (6 bases). There are 15 residues in the CDR3. V was pared by 5 bases and J by 7 bases, with 21 bases between. CDR1 SQVTM and CDR2 ANQGSEA come from the germline V gene.

Only a few counts were recorded for this clonotype. The chain employs TRBV20-1 and TRBJ2-5; D not resolved. The CDR3 is made up of 14 amino acids. The V gene's germline CDR1 is DFQATT and CDR2 SNEGSKA (reference sequence). V shed 6 bases and J shed 10 bases, with 24 bases lying between them. The CDR3 loop is CSAQRRLASIGQYF. The CDR3 bases are TGCAGTGCCCAGAGGCGGTTGGCCTCTATTGGCCAGTACTTC.

A few counts support this clonotype. J is TRBJ2-7 and V is TRBV19; possibly TRBD1 or TRBD2 for D (5 bases each). V was clipped by 5 bases and J by 2 bases, with 19 bases between them. CDR3 size: 16 residues. Germline assignment: CDR1 LNHDA and CDR2 SQIVND (reference sequence). DNA for the CDR3: TGTGCCAGTAGTGCGCCGGGACGCTCTCTTACCTACGAGCAGTACTTC. It translates to CASSAPGRSLTYEQYF.

CDR3 amino acids: CASSQAPLEQFF. The CDR3 coding sequence is TGTGCCAGCAGCCAAGCGCCCCTCGAGCAGTTCTTC. This chain links TRBV14 with TRBJ2-1; no definite D call. The CDR3 totals 12 residues. Trimming cost V 1 base and J 10 bases, with 8 bases left between them. The germline gives CDR1 SGHDN, CDR2 FVKESK.

The rearrangement links TRBV6-5 to TRBJ1-6; D remains unclear. This CDR3 comprises 13 residues. Trimming shortened V by 2 bases and J by 7 bases, and 6 bases separated the two germline ends. In germline, CDR1 is MNHEY, CDR2 SVGAGI. CDR3 bases: TGTGCCAGCAGTTACACGGTCAATTCACCCCTCCACTTT. Encoded protein: CASSYTVNSPLHF.

The V gene is TRBV24-1, the J gene TRBJ2-1; D possibly matches TRBD1 or TRBD2 (6 bases each). V lost 3 bases, J lost 9 bases, and 14 bases lay in between. Per germline, CDR1 KGHDR and CDR2 SFDVKD. This CDR3 has 14 amino acids. The CDR3 reads CATSDPRRGIEQFF. CDR3 DNA: TGTGCCACCAGTGATCCTAGGAGGGGGATTGAGCAGTTCTTC.